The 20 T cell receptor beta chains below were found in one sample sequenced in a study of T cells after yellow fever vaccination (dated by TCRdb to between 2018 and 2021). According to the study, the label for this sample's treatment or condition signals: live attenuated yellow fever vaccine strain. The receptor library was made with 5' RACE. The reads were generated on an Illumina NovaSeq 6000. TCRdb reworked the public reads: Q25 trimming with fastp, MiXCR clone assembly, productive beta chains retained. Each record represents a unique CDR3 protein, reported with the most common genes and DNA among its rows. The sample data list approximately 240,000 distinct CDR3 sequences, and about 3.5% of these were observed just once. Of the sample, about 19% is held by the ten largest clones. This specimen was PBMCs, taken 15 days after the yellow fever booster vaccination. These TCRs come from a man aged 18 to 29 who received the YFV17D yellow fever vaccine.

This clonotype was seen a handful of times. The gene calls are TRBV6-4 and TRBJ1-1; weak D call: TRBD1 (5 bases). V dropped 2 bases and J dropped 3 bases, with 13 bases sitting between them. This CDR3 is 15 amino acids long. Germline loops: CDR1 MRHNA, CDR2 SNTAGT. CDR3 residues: CASSDEGHLDTEAFF. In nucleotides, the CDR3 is TGTGCCAGCAGTGACGAGGGGCACCTTGACACTGAAGCTTTCTTT.

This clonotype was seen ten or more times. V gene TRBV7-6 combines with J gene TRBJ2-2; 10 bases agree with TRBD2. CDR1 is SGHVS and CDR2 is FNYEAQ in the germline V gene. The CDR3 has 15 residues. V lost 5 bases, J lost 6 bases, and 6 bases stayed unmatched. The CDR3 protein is CASSLPGTSAGELFF. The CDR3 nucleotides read TGTGCCAGCAGCCTCCCCGGGACTAGCGCCGGGGAGCTGTTTTTT.

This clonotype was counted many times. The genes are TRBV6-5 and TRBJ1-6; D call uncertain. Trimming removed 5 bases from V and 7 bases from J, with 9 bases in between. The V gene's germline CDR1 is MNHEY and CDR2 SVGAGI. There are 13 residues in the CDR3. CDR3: CASSQQENSPLHF. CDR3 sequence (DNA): TGTGCCAGCAGTCAACAAGAGAATTCACCCCTCCACTTT.

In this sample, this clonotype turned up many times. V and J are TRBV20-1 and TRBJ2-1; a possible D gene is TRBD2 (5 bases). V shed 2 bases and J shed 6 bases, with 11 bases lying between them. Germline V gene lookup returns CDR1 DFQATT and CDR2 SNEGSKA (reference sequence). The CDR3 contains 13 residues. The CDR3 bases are TGCAGTGCTAGAAAACTAGTAAGCAATGAGCAGTTCTTC. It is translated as CSARKLVSNEQFF.

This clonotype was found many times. Here the CDR3 reads CASSIGATGDTQYF. DNA for the CDR3: TGTGCCAGCAGTATCGGGGCAACGGGGGATACGCAGTATTTT. This sequence joins TRBV28 and TRBJ2-3; tentatively, D is TRBD1 or TRBD2 (5 bases each). V lost 5 bases and J lost 6, with 15 bases in between. The CDR3 runs 14 residues. Per germline, CDR1 MDHEN and CDR2 SYDVKM.

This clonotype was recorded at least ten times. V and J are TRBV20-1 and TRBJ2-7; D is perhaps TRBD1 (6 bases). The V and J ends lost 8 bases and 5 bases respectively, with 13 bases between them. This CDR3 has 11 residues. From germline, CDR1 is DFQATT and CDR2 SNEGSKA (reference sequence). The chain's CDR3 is CSYPGVHEQYF. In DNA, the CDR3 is TGCAGTTACCCAGGGGTCCACGAGCAGTACTTC.

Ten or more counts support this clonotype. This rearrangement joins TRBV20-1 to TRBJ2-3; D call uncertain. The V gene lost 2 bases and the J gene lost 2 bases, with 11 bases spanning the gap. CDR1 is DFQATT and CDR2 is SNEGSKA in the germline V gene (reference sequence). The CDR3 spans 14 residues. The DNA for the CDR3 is TGCAGTGCTAGAAAGACTTTCCTCACAGATACGCAGTATTTT. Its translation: CSARKTFLTDTQYF.

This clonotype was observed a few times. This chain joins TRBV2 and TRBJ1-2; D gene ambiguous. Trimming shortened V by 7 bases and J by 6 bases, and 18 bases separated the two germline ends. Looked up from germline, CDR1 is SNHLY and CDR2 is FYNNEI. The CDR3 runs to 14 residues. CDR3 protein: CASIFPDGVNGYTF. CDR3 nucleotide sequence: TGTGCCAGCATATTCCCGGACGGAGTTAATGGCTACACCTTC.

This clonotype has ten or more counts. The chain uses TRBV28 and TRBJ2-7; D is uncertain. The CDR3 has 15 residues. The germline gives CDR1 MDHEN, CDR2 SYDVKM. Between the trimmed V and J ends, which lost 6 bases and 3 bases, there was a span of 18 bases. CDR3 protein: CASSRMGYTYYEQYV. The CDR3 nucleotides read TGTGCCAGCAGCCGCATGGGGTATACCTACTACGAGCAGTACGTC.

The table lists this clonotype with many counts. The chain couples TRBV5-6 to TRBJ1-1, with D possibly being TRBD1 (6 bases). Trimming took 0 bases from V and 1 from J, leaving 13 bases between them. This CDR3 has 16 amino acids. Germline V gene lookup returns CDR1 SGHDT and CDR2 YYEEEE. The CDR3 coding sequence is TGTGCCAGCAGCTTGGCTTCGACAGGCGCGAACACTGAAGCTTTCTTT. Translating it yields CASSLASTGANTEAFF.

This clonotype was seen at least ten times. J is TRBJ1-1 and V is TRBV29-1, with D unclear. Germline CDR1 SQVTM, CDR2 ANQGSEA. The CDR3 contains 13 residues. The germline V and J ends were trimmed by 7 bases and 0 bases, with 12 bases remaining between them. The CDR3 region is CSASAEMNTEAFF. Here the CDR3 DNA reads TGCAGCGCCTCTGCAGAGATGAACACTGAAGCTTTCTTT. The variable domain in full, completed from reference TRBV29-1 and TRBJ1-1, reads SAVISQKPSRDICQRGTSLTIQCQVDSQVTMMFWYRQQPGQSLTLIATANQGSEATYESGFVIDKFPISRPNLTFSTLTVSNMSPEDSSIYLCSASAEMNTEAFFGQGTRLTVV.

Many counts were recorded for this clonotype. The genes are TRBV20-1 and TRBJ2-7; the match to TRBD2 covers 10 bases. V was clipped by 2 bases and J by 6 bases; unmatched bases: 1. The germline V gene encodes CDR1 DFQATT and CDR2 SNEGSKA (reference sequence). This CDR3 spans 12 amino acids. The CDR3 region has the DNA TGCAGTGCTAGATTAGCGGGGGGCGAGCAGTACTTC. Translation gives CSARLAGGEQYF.

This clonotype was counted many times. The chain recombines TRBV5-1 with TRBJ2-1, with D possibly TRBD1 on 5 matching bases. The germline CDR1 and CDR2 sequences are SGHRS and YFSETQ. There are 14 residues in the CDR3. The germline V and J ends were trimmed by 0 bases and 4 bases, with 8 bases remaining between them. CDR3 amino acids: CASSLGTKYNEQFF. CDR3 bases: TGCGCCAGCAGCTTGGGGACAAAATACAATGAGCAGTTCTTC.

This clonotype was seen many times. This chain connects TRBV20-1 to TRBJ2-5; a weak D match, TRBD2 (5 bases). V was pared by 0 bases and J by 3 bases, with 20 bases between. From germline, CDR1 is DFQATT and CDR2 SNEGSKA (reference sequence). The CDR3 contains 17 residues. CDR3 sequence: CSARDPGLRTGKETQYF. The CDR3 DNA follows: TGCAGTGCTAGAGATCCGGGCCTGAGGACTGGAAAAGAGACCCAGTACTTC.

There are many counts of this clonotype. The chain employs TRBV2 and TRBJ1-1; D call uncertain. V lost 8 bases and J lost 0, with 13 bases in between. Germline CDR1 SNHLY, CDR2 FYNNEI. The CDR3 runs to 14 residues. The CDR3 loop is CASLPVGLNTEAFF. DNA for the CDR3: TGTGCCAGCCTGCCTGTTGGGCTGAACACTGAAGCTTTCTTT.

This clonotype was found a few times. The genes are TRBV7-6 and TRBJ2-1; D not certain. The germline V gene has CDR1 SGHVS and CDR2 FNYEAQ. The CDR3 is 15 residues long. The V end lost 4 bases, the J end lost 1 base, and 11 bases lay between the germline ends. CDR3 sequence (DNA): TGTGCCAGCAGCTCGGGTGGGGAATCCTACAATGAGCAGTTCTTC. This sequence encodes CASSSGGESYNEQFF. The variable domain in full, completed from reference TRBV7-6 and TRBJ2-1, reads GAGVSQSPRYKVTKRGQDVALRCDPISGHVSLYWYRQALGQGPEFLTYFNYEAQQDKSGLPNDRFSAERPEGSISTLTIQRTEQRDSAMYRCASSSGGESYNEQFFGPGTRLTVL.

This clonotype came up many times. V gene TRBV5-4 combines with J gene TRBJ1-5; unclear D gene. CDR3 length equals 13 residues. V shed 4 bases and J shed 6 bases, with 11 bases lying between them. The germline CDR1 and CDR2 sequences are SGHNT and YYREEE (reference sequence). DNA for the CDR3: TGTGCCAGCAGCCTTGATATGGCTCAGCCCCAGCATTTT. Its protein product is CASSLDMAQPQHF. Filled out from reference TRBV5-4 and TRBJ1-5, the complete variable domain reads ETGVTQSPTHLIKTRGQQVTLRCSSQSGHNTVSWYQQALGQGPQFIFQYYREEENGRGNFPPRFSGLQFPNYSSELNVNALELDDSALYLCASSLDMAQPQHFGDGTRLSIL.

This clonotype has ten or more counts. The CDR3 is CASSFLWPGELFF. The DNA for the CDR3 is TGTGCCAGCAGTTTCCTTTGGCCCGGGGAGCTGTTTTTT. The chain is built from TRBV6-2 or TRBV6-3 and TRBJ2-2; D gene unclear. Germline V gene sequence: CDR1 MNHEY, CDR2 SVGEGT. The CDR3 totals 13 residues. Trimming removed 4 bases from V and 6 bases from J, with 9 bases in between.

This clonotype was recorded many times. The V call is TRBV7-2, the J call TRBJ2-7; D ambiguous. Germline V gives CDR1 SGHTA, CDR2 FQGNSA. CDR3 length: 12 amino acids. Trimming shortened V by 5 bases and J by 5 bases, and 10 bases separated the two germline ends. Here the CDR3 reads CASSHRSDEQYF. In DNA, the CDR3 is TGTGCCAGCAGCCACCGGTCGGACGAGCAGTACTTC.

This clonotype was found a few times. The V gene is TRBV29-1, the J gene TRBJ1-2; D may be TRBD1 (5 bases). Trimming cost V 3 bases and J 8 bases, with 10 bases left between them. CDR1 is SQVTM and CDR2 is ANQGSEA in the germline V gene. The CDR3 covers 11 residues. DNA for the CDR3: TGCAGCGTTGACAGGGCTGGAGGCTACACCTTC. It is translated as CSVDRAGGYTF.